This TCR beta chain was identified during a study of beta chain features in type 1 diabetes. Of the isolated RNA, all was reverse transcribed, and so the sequenced material was expressed TCRB transcripts. Only in-frame clones appear in the TCRdb table, and some are missing; sequencing was by immunoSEQ multiplex PCR. The data contain around 130,000 clones, roughly 10% of them singletons. Worth noting for this clone: As yet, its antigen is unknown.

Regarding the study as a whole: There was a possibility that cDNA sequencing over-represented cells with high TCR expression. Type 1 diabetes patients showed a moderate but significant shortening of TCRB CDR3s in all four CD4+ subsets. PCR may have favored shorter templates equally in patients and controls.

The germline CDR1 and CDR2 sequences are LNHDA and SQIVND (reference sequence). V was trimmed by 3 bases and J by 7 bases, leaving 15 bases between them. The CDR3 length is 15 residues. The rearrangement links TRBV19 to TRBJ2-2, with D possibly TRBD2 on 6 matching bases. The TCR was taken from a man younger than 45 with type 1 diabetes. The sequenced material came from central memory CD4+ T cells from blood. DNA of the CDR3: TGTGCCAGTAGTATGCGGGGCGACGTAGTCGGGGAGCTGTTTTTT. Residues: CASSMRGDVVGELFF.